These 16 T cell receptor beta chains came from one sample sequenced in a study of T cell responses to AZD1222 COVID-19 vaccine (dated by TCRdb to about 2021). The library was generated by the immunoSEQ multiplex PCR assay. Here the immuneACCESS table is served through TCRdb, limited to in-frame sequences with V and J called. Missing clones are a known gap in these copies; in checked studies unresolved V genes cover under half, and the rest lacks a known reason. The sample data list 150,000 to 200,000 clones, and almost 90% of these were observed just once. The top ten clonotypes cover 11% of the sample. The sample's time point, from its label and the paper: about 28 days (+/-7) after the second vaccine dose. The sample here was peripheral blood, taken 28 days after the second AZD1222 dose. The origin of the receptors is an adult who received the AZD1222 COVID-19 vaccine.

The V and J genes are TRBV3-1 (or the pseudogene TRBV3-2) and TRBJ2-5, with 8 bases matching TRBD2. The germline V gene has CDR1 LGHDT and CDR2 YNNKEL (reference sequence). Trimming cost V 2 bases and J 1 base; bases outside gene matches: 6. The CDR3 totals 16 residues. CDR3 in DNA: TGTGCCAGCAGCCAACTTAGCGGGGAGACCCAAGAGACCCAGTACTTC. Amino acid sequence: CASSQLSGETQETQYF.

The rearrangement joins TRBV27 to TRBJ1-1, with TRBD1 matching 9 bases. The CDR3 contains 15 residues. J was trimmed by 3 bases and V by 5 bases; bases with no gene match: 7. Germline CDR1 MNHEY, CDR2 SMNVEV (reference sequence). The CDR3 region is CASSPNRQGDTEAFF. The CDR3 bases are TGTGCCAGCAGTCCGAACCGACAGGGGGACACTGAAGCTTTCTTT.

This chain connects TRBV24-1 to TRBJ2-3; the D gene is possibly TRBD2 (7 bases). The CDR3 loop spans 17 amino acids. Germline V CDR1 and CDR2: KGHDR, SFDVKD. V was cut by 7 bases and J by 1 base, with 20 bases left in between. CDR3 nucleotide sequence: TGTGCCACCAGCCACCCCGGGGGGCTTTACGGCACAGATACGCAGTATTTT. Its protein is CATSHPGGLYGTDTQYF.

V usage is TRBV7-3 and J usage is TRBJ2-7, with D tentatively TRBD1 (6 bases). CDR3 length equals 15 residues. The V end was cut by 2 bases, the J end by 5 bases, with 16 bases between. The V gene's germline CDR1 is SGHTA and CDR2 FQGTGA. DNA for the CDR3: TGTGCCAGCAGCTTACAACCCGGACAGATCGACGAGCAGTACTTC. Its translation is CASSLQPGQIDEQYF.

The genes are TRBV7-9 and TRBJ2-7, with D hard to call. Germline V gene lookup returns CDR1 SEHNR and CDR2 FQNEAQ (reference sequence). This CDR3 is built from 15 residues. The V end lost 4 bases, the J end lost 2 bases, and 15 bases lay between the germline ends. The CDR3, as DNA: TGTGCCAGCAGCTACATCTCTGCGGTCCCCTACGAGCAGTACTTC. It yields the protein CASSYISAVPYEQYF.

The gene calls are TRBV6-4 and TRBJ1-5; possible D gene TRBD1, 5 bases. This CDR3 has 14 amino acids. Germline V CDR1 and CDR2: MRHNA, SNTAGT. Deletions cut 4 bases from V and 4 bases from J, with 11 bases between. The CDR3 bases are TGTGCCAGCAGTGCCGGGACCGGAAATCAGCCCCAGCATTTT. Translating it yields CASSAGTGNQPQHF.

This chain connects TRBV5-4 to TRBJ1-1; maybe TRBD1 (5 bases). This CDR3 has 13 amino acids. Germline values: CDR1 SGHNT, CDR2 YYREEE (reference sequence). V lost 3 bases to trimming and J lost 11 bases, with 17 bases between them. CDR3 sequence: CASSSDQGKRAFF. The CDR3 DNA reads TGTGCCAGCAGCTCGGACCAGGGAAAAAGGGCTTTCTTT.

The V call is TRBV2, the J call TRBJ2-2; 9 nucleotides align to TRBD1. The junction had 0 bases not matched to a gene; V was cut back by 6 bases and J by 1 base. The CDR3 covers 14 residues. From germline, CDR1 is SNHLY and CDR2 FYNNEI. In DNA form, the CDR3 reads TGTGCCAGCAGGGGACAGGGGAACACCGGGGAGCTGTTTTTT. This translates into CASRGQGNTGELFF.

The chain is built from TRBV27 and TRBJ2-7; 7 nucleotides agree with TRBD2. The germline gives CDR1 MNHEY, CDR2 SMNVEV (reference sequence). Trimming at V came to 7 bases and at J to 2 bases, leaving 8 bases not matched to a gene. The CDR3 runs 14 residues. The chain's CDR3 is CASTIREGPYEQYF. As DNA, the CDR3 is TGTGCCAGCACCATAAGGGAGGGGCCCTACGAGCAGTACTTC.

This clone was counted once. The V gene is TRBV6-2 or TRBV6-3, the J gene TRBJ2-7; 10 bases fit TRBD2. V dropped 2 bases and J dropped 0; count of bases not matched to a gene: 4. CDR1 MNHEY and CDR2 SVGEGT come from the germline V gene. The CDR3 has 16 amino acids. This CDR3 reads CASSYASGGSSYEQYF. The DNA of the CDR3 is TGTGCCAGCAGTTACGCTAGCGGGGGTAGCTCCTACGAGCAGTACTTC.

The rearrangement links TRBV10-3 to TRBJ1-1; a weak D match, TRBD1 (5 bases). Trimming took off 10 bases at V and 2 bases at J, with 17 bases between the two ends. This CDR3 contains 14 residues. The germline V gene encodes CDR1 ENHRY and CDR2 SYGVKD. In DNA, the CDR3 is TGTGCCACCAGGCCTTCAGGGACCAACACTGAAGCTTTCTTT. Protein product: CATRPSGTNTEAFF.

This clone was seen once. V is TRBV30 and J is TRBJ1-2; 8 bases agree with TRBD1. CDR3 length: 15 amino acids. The V segment lost 0 bases and the J segment 1 base; nucleotides outside the gene matches: 4. Germline values: CDR1 GTSNPN, CDR2 SVGIG (reference sequence). Here the CDR3 DNA reads TGTGCCTGGAGTGTAGGGGACAGGAATAACTATGGCTACACCTTC. It yields the protein CAWSVGDRNNYGYTF.

The V and J genes are TRBV5-1 and TRBJ1-2; no definite D call. V dropped 4 bases and J dropped 0 bases, with 7 bases sitting between them. Germline V lookup: CDR1 SGHRS, CDR2 YFSETQ. This CDR3 has 13 amino acids. The CDR3 spells CASSLTTNYGYTF. In DNA, the CDR3 is TGCGCCAGCAGCCTGACAACTAACTATGGCTACACCTTC.

CDR3 in DNA: TGTGCCAGCAGCCAAGAACGGACGTACCACTCCTACAATGAGCAGTTCTTC. It yields the protein CASSQERTYHSYNEQFF. The chain has TRBV14 and TRBJ2-1; D is uncertain. Germline V gene data show CDR1 as SGHDN and CDR2 as FVKESK. The V gene lost 0 bases and the J gene lost 0 bases, with 12 bases spanning the gap. The CDR3 is made up of 17 amino acids.

The chain joins TRBV6-5 to TRBJ1-6; no clear D. The CDR3 is 13 amino acids. From germline, CDR1 is MNHEY and CDR2 SVGAGI. The V gene lost 6 bases and the J gene lost 7 bases, with 10 bases spanning the gap. DNA for the CDR3: TGTGCCAGCAGGCCGGACGGGAATTCACCCCTCCACTTT. Residues: CASRPDGNSPLHF.

The rearrangement joins TRBV2 to TRBJ1-1; 7 bases map to TRBD1. This CDR3 has 13 amino acids. The J segment lost 4 bases and the V segment lost 8 bases, leaving 7 bases of the junction unmatched. Germline CDR1 and CDR2: SNHLY and FYNNEI. The CDR3 spells CASEGQRGTEAFF. CDR3 in DNA: TGTGCCAGCGAGGGACAGCGGGGCACTGAAGCTTTCTTT.